This T cell receptor beta chain was retrieved from a study of cytomegalovirus exposure and HLA in healthy donors. Findings of the study overall: Many donors shared some public TCRs, even though most TCR sequences were rare. The study carried out a later analysis of TCR beta sequences. It associated 15,000 to 20,000 of them with specific HLA alleles at a false discovery rate of 0.05.

The CDR3 extends over 15 amino acids. Germline CDR1 reads MGHRA; CDR2 reads YSYEKL. Deletions cut 0 bases from V and 4 bases from J, with 10 bases between. The study sampled nominally healthy donors, though unrecorded immune exposures were likely. This PCR relied on a set of 60 Vbeta primers and 13 Jbeta primers. Profiled with immunoSEQ multiplex PCR; TCRdb holds only in-frame clones, not every one. The sample shows approximately 170,000 clones, about four fifths of them seen only once. Concerning this clone: The antigen is unknown.

The chain links TRBV4-1 to TRBJ2-1; D possibly corresponds to TRBD1 (6 bases). The receptor comes from a male donor in good health and CMV-seronegative. The sample taken for sequencing was PBMCs. The CDR3 loop is CASSQESGAYNEQFF. As DNA, the CDR3 is TGCGCCAGCAGCCAAGAGTCAGGGGCATACAATGAGCAGTTCTTC.